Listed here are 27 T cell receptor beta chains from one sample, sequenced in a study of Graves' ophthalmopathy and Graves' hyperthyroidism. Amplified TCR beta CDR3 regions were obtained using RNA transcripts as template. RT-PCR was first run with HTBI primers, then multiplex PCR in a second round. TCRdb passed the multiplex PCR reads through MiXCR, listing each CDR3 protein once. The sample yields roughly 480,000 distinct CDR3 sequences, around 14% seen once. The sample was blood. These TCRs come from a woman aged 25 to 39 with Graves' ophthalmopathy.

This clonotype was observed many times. CDR3 nucleotide sequence: TGCAGTGCTAGCCCCTGGGCAGGGACTAACTATGGCTACACCTTC. As protein: CSASPWAGTNYGYTF. The chain combines TRBV20-1 with TRBJ1-2, with D perhaps matching TRBD1 (5 bases). From germline, CDR1 is DFQATT and CDR2 SNEGSKA (reference sequence). The CDR3 runs to 15 residues. The ends were cut back, 3 bases at V and 0 bases at J, with 14 bases in the middle.

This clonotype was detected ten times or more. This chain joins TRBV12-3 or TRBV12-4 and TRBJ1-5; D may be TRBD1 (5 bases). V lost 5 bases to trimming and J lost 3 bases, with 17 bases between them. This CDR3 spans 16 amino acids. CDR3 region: CASSPDPGRDNQPQHF. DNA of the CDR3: TGTGCCAGCAGTCCTGACCCGGGACGGGACAATCAGCCCCAGCATTTT.

The CDR3 here is CSVEDPSTYEQYF. For the CDR3, the DNA is TGCAGCGTTGAAGATCCCAGTACCTACGAGCAGTACTTC. The chain combines TRBV29-1 with TRBJ2-7; D is undetermined. Germline V gene sequence: CDR1 SQVTM, CDR2 ANQGSEA. Trimming removed 0 bases from V and 2 bases from J, with 8 bases in between. The CDR3 covers 13 residues.

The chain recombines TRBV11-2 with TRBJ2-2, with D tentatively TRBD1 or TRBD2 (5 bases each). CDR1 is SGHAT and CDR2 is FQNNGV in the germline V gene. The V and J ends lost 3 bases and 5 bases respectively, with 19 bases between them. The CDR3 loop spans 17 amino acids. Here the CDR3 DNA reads TGTGCCAGCAGCTTTTGGGACCCAGGGACGGCTACCGGGGAGCTGTTTTTT. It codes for CASSFWDPGTATGELFF.

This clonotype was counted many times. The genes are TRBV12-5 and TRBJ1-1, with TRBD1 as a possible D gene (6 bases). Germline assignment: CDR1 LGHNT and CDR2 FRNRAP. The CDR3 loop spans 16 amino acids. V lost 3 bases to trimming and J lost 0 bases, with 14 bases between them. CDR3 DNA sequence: TGTGCTAGTGGTTTACTCCCGACAGGTATGAACACTGAAGCTTTCTTT. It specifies CASGLLPTGMNTEAFF.

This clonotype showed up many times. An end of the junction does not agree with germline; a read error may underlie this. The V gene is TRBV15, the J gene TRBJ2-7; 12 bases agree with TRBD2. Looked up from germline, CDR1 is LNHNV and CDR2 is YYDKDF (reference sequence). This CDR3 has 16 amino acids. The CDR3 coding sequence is TGTGCCACCAGCAGAGACCCCGGGACTAGCGGGTACGGGCAGTACTTC. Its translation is CATSRDPGTSGYGQYF.

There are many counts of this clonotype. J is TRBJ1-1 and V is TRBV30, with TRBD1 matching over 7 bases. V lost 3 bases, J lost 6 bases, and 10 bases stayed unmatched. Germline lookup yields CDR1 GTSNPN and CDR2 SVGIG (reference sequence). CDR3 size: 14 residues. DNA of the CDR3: TGTGCCTGGAGAAAGGGGGCGCTTAGTTCTGAAGCTTTCTTT. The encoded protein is CAWRKGALSSEAFF.

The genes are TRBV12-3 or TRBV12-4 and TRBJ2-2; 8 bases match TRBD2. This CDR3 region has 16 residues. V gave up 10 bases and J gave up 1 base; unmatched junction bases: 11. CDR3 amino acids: CAIDGPAGGNTGELFF. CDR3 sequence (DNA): TGTGCCATCGATGGTCCCGCGGGAGGGAACACCGGGGAGCTGTTTTTT.

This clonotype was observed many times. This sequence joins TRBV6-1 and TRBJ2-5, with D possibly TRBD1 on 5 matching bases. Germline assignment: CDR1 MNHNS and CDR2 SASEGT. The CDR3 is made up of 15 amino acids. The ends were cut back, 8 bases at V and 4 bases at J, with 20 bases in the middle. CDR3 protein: CASSETAGFSETQYF. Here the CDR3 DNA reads TGTGCCAGCTCCGAAACGGCAGGGTTTTCAGAGACCCAGTACTTC.

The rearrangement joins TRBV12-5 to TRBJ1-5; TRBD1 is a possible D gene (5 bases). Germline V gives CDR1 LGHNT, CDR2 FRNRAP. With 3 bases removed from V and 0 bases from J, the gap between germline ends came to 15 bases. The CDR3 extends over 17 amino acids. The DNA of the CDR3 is TGTGCTAGTGGTTTCCCCCGGGACGGGACTAGCAATCAGCCCCAGCATTTT. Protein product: CASGFPRDGTSNQPQHF. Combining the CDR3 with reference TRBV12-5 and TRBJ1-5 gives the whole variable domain DARVTQTPRHKVTEMGQEVTMRCQPILGHNTVFWYRQTMMQGLELLAYFRNRAPLDDSGMPKDRFSAEMPDATLATLKIQPSEPRDSAVYFCASGFPRDGTSNQPQHFGDGTRLSIL.

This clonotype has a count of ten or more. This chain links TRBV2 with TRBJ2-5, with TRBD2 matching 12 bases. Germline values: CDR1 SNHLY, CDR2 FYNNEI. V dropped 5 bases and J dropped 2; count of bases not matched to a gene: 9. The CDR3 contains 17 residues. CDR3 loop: CASSPGLAGLIQETQYF. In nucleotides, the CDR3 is TGTGCCAGCAGTCCCGGACTAGCGGGGTTGATACAAGAGACCCAGTACTTC.

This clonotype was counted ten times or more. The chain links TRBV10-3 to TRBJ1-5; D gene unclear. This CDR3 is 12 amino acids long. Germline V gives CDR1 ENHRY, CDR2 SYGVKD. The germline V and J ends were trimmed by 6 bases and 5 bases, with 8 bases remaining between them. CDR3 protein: CAIRDGDQPQHF. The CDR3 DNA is TGTGCCATCAGGGACGGTGATCAGCCCCAGCATTTT.

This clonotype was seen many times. The CDR3 sequence is CASSYSAGDWGETQYF. The DNA for the CDR3 is TGTGCCAGCAGTTACTCTGCGGGAGATTGGGGAGAGACCCAGTACTTC. The chain uses TRBV6-5 and TRBJ2-5; 7 bases fit TRBD2. Trimming cost V 0 bases and J 4 bases; bases outside gene matches: 8. The V gene's germline CDR1 is MNHEY and CDR2 SVGAGI. This CDR3 region has 16 residues.

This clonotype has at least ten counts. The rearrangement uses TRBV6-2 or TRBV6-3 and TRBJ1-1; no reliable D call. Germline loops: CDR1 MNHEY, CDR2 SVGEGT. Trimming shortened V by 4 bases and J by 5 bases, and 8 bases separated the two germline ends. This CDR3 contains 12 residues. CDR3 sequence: CASSSFMTEAFF. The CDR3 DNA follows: TGTGCCAGCAGTTCCTTTATGACTGAAGCTTTCTTT.

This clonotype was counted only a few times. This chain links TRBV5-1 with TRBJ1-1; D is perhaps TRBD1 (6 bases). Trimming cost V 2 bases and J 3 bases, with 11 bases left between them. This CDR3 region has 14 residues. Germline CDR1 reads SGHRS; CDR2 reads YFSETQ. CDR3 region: CASSFKGGDTEAFF. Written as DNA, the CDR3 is TGCGCCAGCAGCTTTAAAGGGGGAGACACTGAAGCTTTCTTT.

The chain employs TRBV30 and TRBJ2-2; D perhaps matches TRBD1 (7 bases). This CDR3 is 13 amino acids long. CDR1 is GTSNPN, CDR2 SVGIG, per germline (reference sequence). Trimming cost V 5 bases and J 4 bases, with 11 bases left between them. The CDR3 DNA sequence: TGTGCCTGGGCGGGACAGAGCACCGGGGAGCTGTTTTTT. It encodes CAWAGQSTGELFF.

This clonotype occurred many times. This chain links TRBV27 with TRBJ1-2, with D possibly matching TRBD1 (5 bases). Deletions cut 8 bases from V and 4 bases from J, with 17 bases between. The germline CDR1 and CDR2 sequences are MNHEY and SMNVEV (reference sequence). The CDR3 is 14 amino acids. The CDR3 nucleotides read TGTGCCAGCGGACCTTCAGGGATGGTCTATGGCTACACCTTC. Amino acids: CASGPSGMVYGYTF.

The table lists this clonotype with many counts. CDR3 nucleotides: TGTGCCAGCAGCAGACAGGGGGCTAACGACGAGCAGTACTTC. It yields the protein CASSRQGANDEQYF. The genes are TRBV25-1 and TRBJ2-7; the match to TRBD1 covers 10 bases. Looked up from germline, CDR1 is MGHDK and CDR2 is SYGVNS. The CDR3 loop spans 14 amino acids. J gave up 5 bases and V 6 bases, and 7 bases lay outside the gene matches.

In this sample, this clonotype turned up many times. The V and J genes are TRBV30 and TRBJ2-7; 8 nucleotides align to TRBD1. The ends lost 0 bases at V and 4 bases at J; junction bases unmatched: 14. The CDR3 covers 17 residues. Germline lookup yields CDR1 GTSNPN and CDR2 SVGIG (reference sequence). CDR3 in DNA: TGTGCCTGGAGTGTCACGGTGGGGACAGGCCCCTCTTACGAGCAGTACTTC. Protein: CAWSVTVGTGPSYEQYF.

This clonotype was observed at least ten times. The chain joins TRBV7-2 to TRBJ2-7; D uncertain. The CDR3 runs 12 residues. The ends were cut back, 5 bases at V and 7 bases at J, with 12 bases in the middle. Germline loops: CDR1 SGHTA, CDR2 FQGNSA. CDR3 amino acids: CASSTRLGEQYF. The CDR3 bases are TGTGCCAGCAGCACACGTCTTGGGGAGCAGTACTTC.

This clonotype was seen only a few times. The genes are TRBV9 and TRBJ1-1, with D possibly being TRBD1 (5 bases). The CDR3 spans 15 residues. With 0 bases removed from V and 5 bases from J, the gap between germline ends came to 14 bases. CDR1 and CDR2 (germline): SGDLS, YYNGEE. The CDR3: CASSVEPQGGTEAFF. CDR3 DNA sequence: TGTGCCAGCAGCGTAGAGCCCCAGGGAGGAACTGAAGCTTTCTTT.

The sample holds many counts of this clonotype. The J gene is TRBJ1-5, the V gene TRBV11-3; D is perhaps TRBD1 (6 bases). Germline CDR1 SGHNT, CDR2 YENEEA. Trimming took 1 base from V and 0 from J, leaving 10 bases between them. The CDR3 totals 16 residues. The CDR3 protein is CASSLVGGHSNQPQHF. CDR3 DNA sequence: TGTGCCAGCAGCTTAGTGGGGGGGCATAGCAATCAGCCCCAGCATTTT.

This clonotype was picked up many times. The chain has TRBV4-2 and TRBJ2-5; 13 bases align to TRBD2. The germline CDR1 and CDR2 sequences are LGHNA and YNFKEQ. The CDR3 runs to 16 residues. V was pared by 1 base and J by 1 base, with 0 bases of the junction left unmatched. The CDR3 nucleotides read TGTGCCAGCAGCCAAGGGACTAGCGGGAGCCAAGAGACCCAGTACTTC. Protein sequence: CASSQGTSGSQETQYF.

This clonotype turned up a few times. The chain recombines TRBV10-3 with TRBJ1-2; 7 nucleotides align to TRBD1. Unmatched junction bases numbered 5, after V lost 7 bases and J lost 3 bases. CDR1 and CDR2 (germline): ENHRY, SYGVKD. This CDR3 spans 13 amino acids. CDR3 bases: TGTGCCATCACAACAGGGGTCGACTATGGCTACACCTTC. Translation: CAITTGVDYGYTF.

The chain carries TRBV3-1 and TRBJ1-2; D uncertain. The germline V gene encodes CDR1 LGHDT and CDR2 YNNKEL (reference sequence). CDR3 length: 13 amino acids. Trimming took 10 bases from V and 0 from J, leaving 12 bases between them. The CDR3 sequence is CATRPGTNYGYTF. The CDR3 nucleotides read TGTGCCACCAGACCGGGGACTAACTATGGCTACACCTTC.

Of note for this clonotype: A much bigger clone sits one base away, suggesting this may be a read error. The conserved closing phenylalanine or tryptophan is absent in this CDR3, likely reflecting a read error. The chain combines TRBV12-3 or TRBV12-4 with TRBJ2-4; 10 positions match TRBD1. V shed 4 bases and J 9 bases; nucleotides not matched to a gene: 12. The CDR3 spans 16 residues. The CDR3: CASSSLGQGSGGIQYL. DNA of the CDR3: TGTGCCAGCAGTTCACTGGGACAGGGGTCTGGGGGCATTCAGTACTTA.

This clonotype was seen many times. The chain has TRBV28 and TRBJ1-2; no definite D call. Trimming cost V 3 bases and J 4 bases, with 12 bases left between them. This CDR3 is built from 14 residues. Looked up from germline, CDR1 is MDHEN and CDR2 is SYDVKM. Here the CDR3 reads CASSLEGSSYGYTF. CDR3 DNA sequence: TGTGCCAGCAGTTTGGAAGGATCATCCTATGGCTACACCTTC.